A single sample is the source of the 12 T cell receptor beta chains below, sequenced in a study of T cells after yellow fever vaccination. TCRdb re-called the 5' RACE reads through MiXCR, storing one row per CDR3 protein. The repertoire has about 340,000 distinct CDR3 sequences, about an eighth of them found once; the top ten carry more than 3%. Sequences were derived from CD4+ T cells sorted from PBMCs, sampled 15 days after the yellow fever booster vaccination. The source of these receptors is a man aged 18 to 35 who received the YFV17D yellow fever vaccine.

This clonotype was recorded a few times. This CDR3 is CASSLDQGQEQFF. CDR3 DNA: TGTGCCAGCAGCTTAGACCAGGGTCAAGAGCAGTTCTTC. The genes are TRBV7-3 and TRBJ2-1; TRBD1 might be the D (5 bases). The CDR3 length is 13 residues. CDR1 SGHTA and CDR2 FQGTGA come from the germline V gene. Trimming removed 2 bases at V and 10 bases at J, with 12 bases between.

J is TRBJ1-6 and V is TRBV6-2 or TRBV6-3, with 7 bases aligning to TRBD1. The trim removed 6 bases at V and 9 bases at J, leaving 8 bases unmatched. The CDR3 runs 14 residues. The germline gives CDR1 MNHEY, CDR2 SVGEGT. CDR3 loop: CASSPAGGGSPLHF. DNA of the CDR3: TGTGCCAGCAGCCCGGCAGGGGGAGGTTCACCCCTCCACTTT.

This clonotype occurred a few times. The V and J genes are TRBV5-1 and TRBJ2-1, with 11 positions matching TRBD1. The CDR3 contains 13 residues. Trimming took 8 bases from V and 7 from J; bases not matched to a gene: 5. Germline CDR1 and CDR2: SGHRS and YFSETQ. The CDR3 region is CASGDRGNNEQFF. CDR3 coding DNA: TGCGCCAGTGGGGACAGGGGGAATAATGAGCAGTTCTTC.

This clonotype has only a few counts. The chain uses TRBV12-3 or TRBV12-4 and TRBJ1-2, with a possible D match to TRBD1 (6 bases). This CDR3 spans 13 amino acids. V was pared by 7 bases and J by 3 bases, with 12 bases between. CDR3 in amino acids: CASTRGSDYGYTF. CDR3 sequence (DNA): TGTGCCAGCACCAGGGGATCGGACTATGGCTACACCTTC.

This clonotype showed up just a few times. The rearrangement uses TRBV29-1 and TRBJ2-5, with D perhaps TRBD1 (7 bases). The CDR3 runs to 12 residues. V was clipped by 8 bases and J by 3 bases, with 13 bases between them. Looked up from germline, CDR1 is SQVTM and CDR2 is ANQGSEA. The CDR3 nucleotides are TGCAGCATATCCAGGGGGGAAGAGACCCAGTACTTC. Amino acid sequence: CSISRGEETQYF.

This clonotype was seen only a few times. This CDR3 reads CSAAPAGSSYEQYV. The DNA of the CDR3 is TGCAGCGCCGCCCCTGCAGGGAGCTCCTACGAGCAGTACGTC. The rearrangement uses TRBV29-1 and TRBJ2-7, with D perhaps TRBD1 or TRBD2 (5 bases each). The CDR3 totals 14 residues. V lost 7 bases to trimming and J lost 0 bases, with 16 bases between them. Germline loops: CDR1 SQVTM, CDR2 ANQGSEA.

CDR3 DNA sequence: TGTGCCAGCTCGCCGGGACAGGACACGGGTGTGGCTTTCTTT. This codes for CASSPGQDTGVAFF. The chain joins TRBV18 to TRBJ1-1; 8 bases fit TRBD1. This CDR3 has 14 amino acids. Germline values: CDR1 KGHSH, CDR2 LQKENI. V trimming: 6 bases; J trimming: 11 bases; junction bases outside the gene matches: 14.

The genes are TRBV25-1 and TRBJ2-7; no clear D gene. The germline V gene encodes CDR1 MGHDK and CDR2 SYGVNS. Trimming cost V 3 bases and J 1 base, with 13 bases left between them. The CDR3 spans 15 residues. For the CDR3, the DNA is TGTGCCAGCAGTGAGCATTCGGGCAGGTCCTACGAGCAGTACTTC. Translated: CASSEHSGRSYEQYF.

The sample holds a few counts of this clonotype. The chain combines TRBV20-1 with TRBJ1-2, with D possibly TRBD1 on 6 matching bases. The CDR3 extends over 14 amino acids. Per the germline V gene, CDR1 is DFQATT and CDR2 is SNEGSKA (reference sequence). V lost 3 bases and J lost 2, with 13 bases in between. The CDR3 loop is CSASWGARNYGYTF. The CDR3 DNA reads TGCAGTGCTAGCTGGGGGGCGCGGAACTATGGCTACACCTTC.

This clonotype was found a few times. This chain connects TRBV10-3 to TRBJ1-1; D not resolved. The CDR3 has 14 amino acids. Trimming left V 2 bases short and J 8 bases short, with 15 bases between. Looked up from germline, CDR1 is ENHRY and CDR2 is SYGVKD. CDR3 residues: CAISEPFREGEAFF. The CDR3 DNA reads TGTGCCATCAGTGAGCCTTTTCGGGAGGGAGAAGCTTTCTTT.

This clonotype occurred once. The chain carries TRBV10-3 and TRBJ2-7, with 7 bases identical to TRBD1. V lost 0 bases to trimming and J lost 0 bases; unmatched junction nucleotides: 2. CDR3 size: 15 residues. Germline lookup yields CDR1 ENHRY and CDR2 SYGVKD. CDR3 DNA: TGTGCCATCAGTGAGTCGACAGGGAACTCCTACGAGCAGTACTTC. It codes for CAISESTGNSYEQYF.

This clonotype was counted only a few times. V usage is TRBV19 and J usage is TRBJ2-4, with a weak D call TRBD2 (5 bases). The V gene lost 10 bases and the J gene lost 0 bases, with 10 bases spanning the gap. Germline V gives CDR1 LNHDA, CDR2 SQIVND (reference sequence). The CDR3 spans 13 residues. In DNA form, the CDR3 reads TGTGCCACCACGGGGATAGCCAAAAACATTCAGTACTTC. Its protein is CATTGIAKNIQYF.